These 28 T cell receptor beta chains were all obtained from the same sample, sequenced in a study of shared clonotypes between healthy human individuals. Libraries were prepared by immunoSEQ multiplex PCR; TCRdb keeps only in-frame clonotypes and omits some of them. The sample lists approximately 2,300,000 clones, approximately 90% occurring once. Sequences were obtained from naive CD4+ T cells from PBMCs. As to subset: CD45RA+ positively selected. These receptors came from a man between 18 and 35 years old in good health. Some clones in this sample may be carry-over from other donors' samples.

The chain recombines TRBV7-2 with TRBJ2-7; 12 bases align to TRBD2. The CDR3 loop spans 15 amino acids. V shed 2 bases, J shed 4 bases, and the junction held 3 bases outside the gene matches. Germline lookup yields CDR1 SGHTA and CDR2 FQGNSA. CDR3 loop: CASSLYLAGGYEQYF. The CDR3 nucleotides read TGTGCCAGCAGCTTATACCTAGCGGGAGGGTACGAGCAGTACTTC.

The chain is built from TRBV9 and TRBJ2-5; D remains unclear. This CDR3 contains 15 residues. Germline V gene lookup returns CDR1 SGDLS and CDR2 YYNGEE. The V and J ends lost 0 bases and 2 bases respectively, with 11 bases between them. The CDR3 nucleotides read TGTGCCAGCAGCGTAGGGGGAATATGGCAAGAGACCCAGTACTTC. Translation: CASSVGGIWQETQYF.

Concerning this clone: Other DNA sequences in the same sample also yield this CDR3. The chain couples TRBV5-4 to TRBJ1-4; TRBD1 matches at 11 bases. CDR1 and CDR2 (germline): SGHNT, YYREEE (reference sequence). With 3 bases clipped from V and 7 bases from J, the junction kept 2 bases outside the gene matches. The CDR3 consists of 14 residues. The CDR3 nucleotides are TGTGCCAGCAGCTGGGGGACAGGGGGTGAAAAACTGTTTTTT. Translating gives CASSWGTGGEKLFF.

V and J are TRBV9 and TRBJ2-4; D assignment may be TRBD1 or TRBD2 (5 bases each). CDR1 SGDLS and CDR2 YYNGEE come from the germline V gene. With 3 bases removed from V and 15 bases from J, the gap between germline ends came to 19 bases. This CDR3 spans 13 amino acids. CDR3 in amino acids: CASSGDNRDALYF. The CDR3, as DNA: TGTGCCAGCAGCGGAGATAACCGGGACGCCCTGTACTTC.

The V gene is TRBV9, the J gene TRBJ1-5; 11 bases map to TRBD1. Trimming took 2 bases from V and 0 from J; bases not matched to a gene: 10. This CDR3 contains 19 residues. The germline V gene encodes CDR1 SGDLS and CDR2 YYNGEE. Written as DNA, the CDR3 is TGTGCCAGCAGCGTCCCTGGACAGGGGGCAACCCATAGCAATCAGCCCCAGCATTTT. Translation gives CASSVPGQGATHSNQPQHF.

The CDR3 loop is CASSPTTDEQYF. CDR3 nucleotides: TGTGCCAGCTCACCGACCACCGACGAGCAGTATTTT. The V gene is TRBV18, the J gene TRBJ2-3; D is undetermined. CDR1 KGHSH and CDR2 LQKENI come from the germline V gene. This CDR3 spans 12 amino acids. Trimming pared 3 bases from V and 11 bases from J, leaving 12 bases between.

Concerning this clone: Other DNA sequences of this sample code for an identical CDR3. The chain uses TRBV28 and TRBJ1-2; tentatively, D is TRBD1 (6 bases). V lost 8 bases and J 4 bases, leaving 17 bases between the germline ends. This CDR3 region has 14 residues. From germline, CDR1 is MDHEN and CDR2 SYDVKM. CDR3 sequence reads: CASSLGGATYGYTF. In DNA, the CDR3 is TGTGCCAGCTCACTCGGGGGGGCGACCTATGGCTACACCTTC.

The J gene is TRBJ2-5, the V gene TRBV19; 7 nucleotides line up with TRBD1. The CDR3 runs to 15 residues. The trim removed 5 bases at V and 5 bases at J, leaving 11 bases unmatched. Germline loops: CDR1 LNHDA, CDR2 SQIVND (reference sequence). The CDR3 nucleotides are TGTGCCAGTAGTTACAACAGGGGTTCGACGGAGACCCAGTACTTC. It encodes CASSYNRGSTETQYF.

This clone has only one observation. The chain recombines TRBV9 with TRBJ2-7; 7 bases match TRBD1. Germline CDR1 SGDLS, CDR2 YYNGEE. This CDR3 spans 15 amino acids. With 3 bases clipped from V and 2 bases from J, the junction kept 8 bases outside the gene matches. DNA of the CDR3: TGTGCCAGCAGCGCGACCGGGACAGCCACCTACGAGCAGTACTTC. It yields the protein CASSATGTATYEQYF.

V usage is TRBV10-3 and J usage is TRBJ2-3, with TRBD2 matching over 9 bases. CDR1 and CDR2 (germline): ENHRY, SYGVKD. The CDR3 has 18 residues. J was trimmed by 0 bases and V by 6 bases; bases with no gene match: 13. The CDR3 DNA follows: TGTGCCATCAGAACGACTAGCGGAGCCGATCCCAGCACAGATACGCAGTATTTT. It translates to CAIRTTSGADPSTDTQYF.

The chain employs TRBV11-1 and TRBJ2-1, with 13 positions matching TRBD2. Germline V gene sequence: CDR1 SGHAT, CDR2 FQDESV (reference sequence). The J segment lost 6 bases and the V segment lost 6 bases, leaving 5 bases of the junction unmatched. This CDR3 has 15 residues. CDR3 nucleotide sequence: TGTGCCAGCAGAACCGGGACTAGCGGGGTCAATGAGCAGTTCTTC. This sequence encodes CASRTGTSGVNEQFF.

This sequence joins TRBV29-1 and TRBJ2-5, with 11 bases lining up with TRBD2. The CDR3 covers 14 residues. The junction had 5 bases not matched to a gene; V was cut back by 4 bases and J by 4 bases. Looked up from germline, CDR1 is SQVTM and CDR2 is ANQGSEA. CDR3: CSVVGGLAGETQYF. The CDR3 nucleotides read TGCAGCGTTGTTGGTGGACTAGCGGGAGAGACCCAGTACTTC.

This chain connects TRBV19 to TRBJ2-2, with D unresolved. CDR1 is LNHDA and CDR2 is SQIVND in the germline V gene (reference sequence). V was pared by 4 bases and J by 0 bases, with 15 bases between. The CDR3 consists of 17 residues. The CDR3 loop reads CASSTPPGSANTGELFF. CDR3 nucleotides: TGTGCCAGTAGTACCCCCCCGGGCAGCGCGAACACCGGGGAGCTGTTTTTT.

The genes are TRBV7-2 and TRBJ2-7; D possibly corresponds to TRBD2 (8 bases). The CDR3 is 17 residues long. CDR1 is SGHTA and CDR2 is FQGNSA in the germline V gene. Trimming removed 2 bases from V and 2 bases from J, with 19 bases in between. In nucleotides, the CDR3 is TGTGCCAGCAGCTTAAGAGGGGGCGGGAGGCACACCTACGAGCAGTACTTC. Protein: CASSLRGGGRHTYEQYF.

The chain has TRBV19 and TRBJ1-1, with unresolved D. V gave up 7 bases and J gave up 0 bases, with 15 bases separating them. From germline, CDR1 is LNHDA and CDR2 SQIVND (reference sequence). The CDR3 sequence is 15 residues long. The CDR3 region has the DNA TGTGCCAGTACCACGGGCGGGTCGCTGAACACTGAAGCTTTCTTT. This sequence encodes CASTTGGSLNTEAFF.

The V call is TRBV28, the J call TRBJ2-7; D is tentatively TRBD1 or TRBD2 (5 bases each). The germline V gene encodes CDR1 MDHEN and CDR2 SYDVKM. The CDR3 consists of 15 residues. V was pared by 6 bases and J by 0 bases, with 15 bases between. In DNA form, the CDR3 reads TGTGCCAGCAGCCTCAGGGACGCGGGCTCCTACGAGCAGTACTTC. Amino acids: CASSLRDAGSYEQYF.

This sequence joins TRBV4-2 and TRBJ2-1; 10 bases line up with TRBD1. V lost 7 bases and J lost 8; bases outside the gene matches: 8. There are 14 residues in the CDR3. Germline loops: CDR1 LGHNA, CDR2 YNFKEQ. CDR3 protein: CASTRTGGNDEQFF. The CDR3 DNA reads as TGTGCCAGCACCCGGACAGGGGGGAATGATGAGCAGTTCTTC.

V usage is TRBV19 and J usage is TRBJ2-3, with D tentatively TRBD2 (5 bases). The V gene's germline CDR1 is LNHDA and CDR2 SQIVND (reference sequence). CDR3 length: 15 residues. Trimming stripped 3 bases from V and 1 base from J, with 11 bases between. CDR3 nucleotide sequence: TGTGCCAGTAGTATCATGAGCGGCCGCACAGATACGCAGTATTTT. It encodes CASSIMSGRTDTQYF.

V is TRBV9 and J is TRBJ2-5; the D gene could be TRBD1 or TRBD2 (7 bases each). The CDR3 has 15 residues. Between the trimmed V and J ends, which lost 4 bases and 4 bases, there was a span of 17 bases. Germline V gene data show CDR1 as SGDLS and CDR2 as YYNGEE. The CDR3 is CASSPNPGGGETQYF. The DNA of the CDR3 is TGTGCCAGCAGCCCCAATCCAGGGGGGGGAGAGACCCAGTACTTC.

In this sample, this clone turned up once. The chain is built from TRBV7-2 and TRBJ2-7; no reliable D call. CDR3 length: 12 residues. Germline CDR1 SGHTA, CDR2 FQGNSA. V lost 4 bases and J lost 2, with 6 bases in between. CDR3 nucleotide sequence: TGTGCCAGCAGCTACCAACCCTACGAGCAGTACTTC. Translation: CASSYQPYEQYF.

The chain couples TRBV7-2 to TRBJ2-7; maybe TRBD1 (5 bases). The CDR3 runs to 15 residues. CDR1 is SGHTA, CDR2 FQGNSA, per germline. V was clipped by 1 base and J by 6 bases, with 16 bases between them. The CDR3 DNA is TGTGCCAGCAGCTTAGTCGGACACCAACCCCCCGAGCAGTACTTC. Encoded protein: CASSLVGHQPPEQYF.

V usage is TRBV6-1 and J usage is TRBJ2-7, with a possible D match to TRBD1 (5 bases). The CDR3 totals 16 residues. Trimming took 4 bases from V and 1 from J, leaving 17 bases between them. Germline V CDR1 and CDR2: MNHNS, SASEGT. CDR3 residues: CASSGKQVSGSYEQYF. CDR3 nucleotides: TGTGCCAGCAGTGGTAAACAGGTCTCAGGTTCCTACGAGCAGTACTTC.

As for this clone: At the DNA level, this CDR3 is encoded by other sequences in the same sample as well. The chain recombines TRBV2 with TRBJ1-5; D possibly corresponds to TRBD1 (5 bases). From germline, CDR1 is SNHLY and CDR2 FYNNEI. Trimming pared 6 bases from V and 0 bases from J, leaving 9 bases between. This CDR3 has 14 residues. CDR3 region: CASRGAYSNQPQHF. The DNA of the CDR3 is TGTGCCAGCAGAGGGGCCTATAGCAATCAGCCCCAGCATTTT.

The genes are TRBV13 and TRBJ2-4; D might be TRBD1 (6 bases). Looked up from germline, CDR1 is PRHDT and CDR2 is FYEKMQ (reference sequence). V lost 4 bases and J 7 bases, leaving 17 bases between the germline ends. The CDR3 is 15 residues long. This chain's CDR3 is CASSSSGEFNNIQYF. For the CDR3, the DNA is TGTGCCAGCAGCTCCTCAGGGGAATTTAATAACATTCAGTACTTC.

This clone was detected once. Distinct nucleotide sequences in the sample also encode this CDR3. V gene TRBV5-1 combines with J gene TRBJ2-7; the match to TRBD2 covers 11 bases. The germline CDR1 and CDR2 sequences are SGHRS and YFSETQ. The CDR3 sequence is 15 residues long. Trimming cost V 4 bases and J 2 bases; bases outside gene matches: 5. The CDR3 nucleotides are TGCGCCAGCAGCCCGGGACTAGCGGATACCTACGAGCAGTACTTC. Protein: CASSPGLADTYEQYF.

The rearrangement uses TRBV21-1 and TRBJ1-1. TRBV21-1 is marked as a pseudogene. The CDR3 runs 14 residues. As DNA, the CDR3 is TGTGCCAGCAGCCGAGGCACTGGGAACACTGAAGCTTTCTTT. This gives the protein CASSRGTGNTEAFF.

V is TRBV28 and J is TRBJ2-5; 11 bases are shared with TRBD2. The junction had 5 bases not matched to a gene; V was cut back by 6 bases and J by 11 bases. Germline V gene data show CDR1 as MDHEN and CDR2 as SYDVKM. The CDR3 extends over 12 amino acids. In DNA, the CDR3 is TGTGCCAGCAGACTAGCGGGAGATGAGCAGTACTTC. Protein: CASRLAGDEQYF.

This chain uses TRBV5-6 with TRBJ1-1; the D gene is possibly TRBD1 (6 bases). Trimming shortened V by 3 bases and J by 1 base, and 10 bases separated the two germline ends. The CDR3 length is 14 residues. CDR1 and CDR2 (germline): SGHDT, YYEEEE. The CDR3: CASSSWTENTEAFF. CDR3 nucleotide sequence: TGTGCCAGCAGCTCCTGGACAGAGAACACTGAAGCTTTCTTT.